These 29 T cell receptor beta chains originate from one sample sequenced in a study of blood T cells in healthy people across ages. A second PCR, run for about 7 to 11 cycles, used a sample-barcoded 5' primer plus a J-beta primer mix. TCRdb ran MiXCR on the 5' RACE reads and lists one entry per CDR3 protein. Of 1.5 million to 2 million distinct CDR3 sequences detected, roughly two fifths appear once; the ten largest clones hold more than 20%. The material sequenced was blood. Source of these receptors: a human donor in good health.

The chain has TRBV5-1 and TRBJ2-1, with 7 positions matching TRBD2. The length of the CDR3 is 19 residues. CDR1 SGHRS and CDR2 YFSETQ come from the germline V gene. Trimming took 0 bases from V and 0 from J; bases not matched to a gene: 12. DNA of the CDR3: TGCGCCAGCAGCTTGGGGACTTTAGCGGGTCTCAGCTCCTACAATGAGCAGTTCTTC. Its translation is CASSLGTLAGLSSYNEQFF.

V usage is TRBV5-1 and J usage is TRBJ2-7, with a tentative D call TRBD1 (6 bases). Germline V gene lookup returns CDR1 SGHRS and CDR2 YFSETQ. The length of the CDR3 is 15 residues. Trimming cost V 0 bases and J 5 bases, with 15 bases left between them. The CDR3 spells CASSLGPGGADEQYF. The CDR3 nucleotides read TGCGCCAGCAGCTTGGGGCCTGGGGGCGCCGACGAGCAGTACTTC.

This clonotype turned up a few times. J is TRBJ2-2 and V is TRBV7-2; D is undetermined. From germline, CDR1 is SGHTA and CDR2 FQGNSA. Trimming stripped 10 bases from V and 1 base from J, with 10 bases between. The CDR3 covers 13 residues. The CDR3 DNA follows: TGTGCCACTCGAGGCCGGAACACCGGGGAGCTGTTTTTT. This codes for CATRGRNTGELFF.

This clonotype showed up just a few times. The chain has TRBV19 and TRBJ1-5; D remains ambiguous. Germline V gene data show CDR1 as LNHDA and CDR2 as SQIVND (reference sequence). V was trimmed by 3 bases and J by 3 bases, leaving 12 bases between them. This CDR3 has 15 amino acids. CDR3 amino acids: CASSMRREDNQPQHF. The DNA of the CDR3 is TGTGCCAGTAGTATGAGACGGGAAGACAATCAGCCCCAGCATTTT.

The chain employs TRBV5-1 and TRBJ2-3, with D possibly being TRBD1 (6 bases). This CDR3 comprises 16 residues. Germline CDR1 reads SGHRS; CDR2 reads YFSETQ. V lost 4 bases and J 2 bases, leaving 17 bases between the germline ends. The CDR3 loop reads CASSDSSGQITDTQYF. The CDR3, as DNA: TGCGCCAGCAGCGACTCCAGCGGACAGATCACAGATACGCAGTATTTT.

J is TRBJ2-1 and V is TRBV11-2; D gene uncertain. The CDR3 consists of 13 residues. Germline V gives CDR1 SGHAT, CDR2 FQNNGV. V gave up 0 bases and J gave up 5 bases, with 5 bases separating them. CDR3 coding DNA: TGTGCCAGCAGCTTAGAGATAAACAATGAGCAGTTCTTC. Protein sequence: CASSLEINNEQFF.

Concerning this clonotype: At one boundary the junction diverges from the germline segment, which might be a read error. The rearrangement joins TRBV7-7 to TRBJ2-1; D is perhaps TRBD1 (6 bases). The germline gives CDR1 SSHAT, CDR2 FNYEAQ (reference sequence). The length of the CDR3 is 14 residues. Here the CDR3 reads CASSLEGGNNEQFF. The CDR3 nucleotides read TGTGCTAGCAGCTTAGAAGGGGGAAACAATGAGCAGTTCTTC. Variable domain in full (rest from reference TRBV7-7 and TRBJ2-1): GAGVSQSPRYKVTKRGQDVTLRCDPISSHATLYWYQQALGQGPEFLTYFNYEAQPDKSGLPSDRFSAERPEGSISTLTIQRTEQRDSAMYRCASSLEGGNNEQFFGPGTRLTVL.

This clonotype was seen a few times. This chain links TRBV12-3 or TRBV12-4 with TRBJ1-2; D remains ambiguous. This CDR3 contains 15 residues. V was shortened by 3 bases and J by 4 bases, with 15 bases between the two germline ends. The CDR3 DNA sequence: TGTGCCAGCAGTTTGGCCGGCTGGGAGGGCTATGGCTACACCTTC. Translated, it gives CASSLAGWEGYGYTF.

This clonotype was detected a few times. V is TRBV20-1 and J is TRBJ2-5, with D possibly being TRBD1 (5 bases). With the DNA end fitting TRBJ2-7 better, the J assignment may be wrong. This CDR3 is built from 12 residues. Per the germline V gene, CDR1 is DFQATT and CDR2 is SNEGSKA (reference sequence). In DNA, the CDR3 is TGCAGTGCTAGTCCAGGGTGGAACGAGCAGTACTTC. Amino acid sequence: CSASPGWNEQYF.

This clonotype was observed at least ten times. This rearrangement joins TRBV11-3 to TRBJ2-6, with D uncertain. V was clipped by 1 base and J by 0 bases, with 7 bases between them. This CDR3 comprises 16 residues. The germline V gene has CDR1 SGHNT and CDR2 YENEEA. The CDR3 protein is CASSLVSFSGANVLTF. The CDR3 nucleotides are TGTGCCAGCAGCTTAGTGAGCTTCTCTGGGGCCAACGTCCTGACTTTC.

V gene TRBV25-1 combines with J gene TRBJ1-1; no firm D call. CDR3 length: 14 amino acids. Germline V CDR1 and CDR2: MGHDK, SYGVNS. Trimming removed 5 bases at V and 3 bases at J, with 13 bases between. CDR3 DNA: TGTGCCAGCAGTCCCCTTACGGTGGACACTGAAGCTTTCTTT. The encoded protein is CASSPLTVDTEAFF.

As for this clonotype: Germline and junction disagree at one end, which may indicate a read error. V usage is TRBV7-2 and J usage is TRBJ2-5; no definite D call. The DNA end is a closer match to TRBJ2-7, so the J assignment may be wrong. This CDR3 has 11 residues. CDR1 and CDR2 from the germline V gene are SGHTA and FQGNSA. The CDR3 sequence is CVSSSSYEQYF. The CDR3 nucleotides read TGTGTCAGCAGCAGCAGTTACGAGCAGTACTTC.

In this sample, this clonotype turned up once. The chain is built from TRBV12-3 or TRBV12-4 and TRBJ1-4; tentatively, D is TRBD1 (5 bases). The CDR3 loop spans 14 amino acids. Deletions cut 6 bases from V and 10 bases from J, with 18 bases between. The CDR3 region is CASRQEAPRGKLFF. The CDR3 DNA sequence: TGTGCCAGCAGGCAGGAGGCCCCGAGGGGAAAACTGTTTTTT.

In DNA form, the CDR3 reads TGCGCCAGCAGCCAAGGGACCGGATACGGGGAGCTGTTTTTT. It specifies CASSQGTGYGELFF. The chain couples TRBV4-1 to TRBJ2-2; D uncertain. This CDR3 region has 14 residues. CDR1 is MGHRA and CDR2 is YSYEKL in the germline V gene. With 1 base removed from V and 7 bases from J, the gap between germline ends came to 10 bases.

This clonotype has a count of ten or more. The rearrangement links TRBV7-2 to TRBJ2-5, with TRBD1 matching over 8 bases. Germline V CDR1 and CDR2: SGHTA, FQGNSA. The CDR3 has 14 residues. The ends lost 4 bases at V and 2 bases at J; junction bases unmatched: 3. The CDR3 bases are TGTGCCAGCAGCTCCTGGACAGGGCAAGAGACCCAGTACTTC. Protein: CASSSWTGQETQYF.

The genes are TRBV12-3 or TRBV12-4 and TRBJ2-7; possible D gene TRBD1, 6 bases. This CDR3 spans 16 amino acids. V gave up 4 bases and J gave up 5 bases, with 21 bases separating them. The CDR3 loop is CASSSLGQTVEDEQYF. The CDR3 coding sequence is TGTGCCAGCAGTTCCTTAGGACAGACCGTAGAGGACGAGCAGTACTTC.

The rearrangement joins TRBV9 to TRBJ2-3, with 7 bases aligning to TRBD2. Losses at the gene ends were 3 bases for V and 0 bases for J; bases not matched to a gene: 4. In germline, CDR1 is SGDLS, CDR2 YYNGEE. The CDR3 runs to 15 residues. CDR3 DNA sequence: TGTGCCAGCAGCGCTAGCGGTTCTAGCACAGATACGCAGTATTTT. Protein sequence: CASSASGSSTDTQYF.

The chain is built from TRBV7-2 and TRBJ2-1; 9 bases are shared with TRBD2. Germline loops: CDR1 SGHTA, CDR2 FQGNSA. This CDR3 comprises 15 residues. V lost 9 bases to trimming and J lost 9 bases; unmatched junction nucleotides: 15. CDR3 residues: CASVTLAGMGGEQFF. In DNA form, the CDR3 reads TGTGCCAGTGTAACCCTAGCGGGGATGGGGGGTGAGCAGTTCTTC.

This clonotype was picked up many times. The genes are TRBV5-1 and TRBJ2-3, with TRBD1 identical over 10 bases. The germline V gene encodes CDR1 SGHRS and CDR2 YFSETQ. J lost 0 bases, V lost 4 bases, and 20 bases had no gene match. The CDR3 extends over 21 amino acids. The CDR3 bases are TGCGCCAGCAGCCACCGAGTACCGGGACAGGGGATCGGTGCTAGCACAGATACGCAGTATTTT. It yields the protein CASSHRVPGQGIGASTDTQYF.

This clonotype was counted only a few times. In DNA form, the CDR3 reads TGCGCCAGCAGCCAAGAGGTCCCAAACTACGAGCAGTACTTC. Amino acid sequence: CASSQEVPNYEQYF. The chain uses TRBV4-1 and TRBJ2-7; D not resolved. The CDR3 has 14 amino acids. The germline V and J ends were trimmed by 0 bases and 3 bases, with 9 bases remaining between them. Per germline, CDR1 MGHRA and CDR2 YSYEKL.

This clonotype was found a few times. J is TRBJ2-3 and V is TRBV7-3, with TRBD2 identical over 7 bases. V lost 5 bases to trimming and J lost 6 bases; unmatched junction nucleotides: 8. The CDR3 loop spans 14 amino acids. CDR1 is SGHTA and CDR2 is FQGTGA in the germline V gene. The CDR3 reads CASSPTGGEDTQYF. The CDR3 DNA sequence: TGTGCCAGCAGCCCGACTGGGGGGGAGGATACGCAGTATTTT.

The chain carries TRBV24-1 and TRBJ2-3, with unresolved D. Trimming stripped 5 bases from V and 1 base from J, with 6 bases between. The length of the CDR3 is 13 residues. Germline values: CDR1 KGHDR, CDR2 SFDVKD. CDR3 amino acids: CATSGARTDTQYF. In nucleotides, the CDR3 is TGTGCCACCAGTGGGGCCCGCACAGATACGCAGTATTTT.

This clonotype has a handful of counts. V gene TRBV7-3 combines with J gene TRBJ2-3; 7 bases fit TRBD1. Trimming took 4 bases from V and 4 from J; bases not matched to a gene: 8. The germline gives CDR1 SGHTA, CDR2 FQGTGA. The CDR3 length is 15 residues. CDR3 sequence reads: CASSSTRDRPDTQYF. CDR3 bases: TGTGCCAGCAGCTCGACTCGGGACAGACCAGATACGCAGTATTTT.

V and J are TRBV4-3 and TRBJ2-5, with 7 bases lining up with TRBD2. CDR1 is LGHNA and CDR2 is YSLEER in the germline V gene. The J segment lost 4 bases and the V segment lost 1 base, leaving 3 bases of the junction unmatched. This CDR3 comprises 14 residues. The CDR3 region has the DNA TGCGCCAGCAGCCAAGGCAGGGAGGGAGAGACCCAGTACTTC. As protein: CASSQGREGETQYF.

The rearrangement joins TRBV4-2 to TRBJ1-2; unclear D gene. The CDR3 totals 17 residues. Trimming took off 4 bases at V and 6 bases at J, with 24 bases between the two ends. CDR1 and CDR2 from the germline V gene are LGHNA and YNFKEQ. This CDR3 is CASSLLDLIGIQDGYTF. The DNA for the CDR3 is TGTGCCAGCAGCCTCCTAGATCTCATTGGGATACAAGATGGCTACACCTTC.

This clonotype has a single count. This chain joins TRBV6-1 and TRBJ2-1; D might be TRBD2 (6 bases). CDR1 and CDR2 (germline): MNHNS, SASEGT. The CDR3 contains 16 residues. Trimming stripped 4 bases from V and 0 bases from J, with 13 bases between. The CDR3 DNA is TGTGCCAGCAGTGGGGGGGAGCACGGCTCCTACAATGAGCAGTTCTTC. Its protein is CASSGGEHGSYNEQFF.

This clonotype was counted only a few times. The CDR3 spells CASSLQLLAESSGANVLTF. The CDR3 coding sequence is TGTGCCAGCAGTTTACAGCTCCTAGCGGAAAGCTCTGGGGCCAACGTCCTGACTTTC. The chain joins TRBV27 to TRBJ2-6; TRBD2 matches at 7 bases. This CDR3 is built from 19 residues. V trimming: 2 bases; J trimming: 0 bases; junction bases outside the gene matches: 10. Germline assignment: CDR1 MNHEY and CDR2 SMNVEV (reference sequence).

The chain combines TRBV4-2 with TRBJ1-2; D is undetermined. The CDR3 contains 13 residues. The germline V and J ends were trimmed by 0 bases and 4 bases, with 6 bases remaining between them. The germline CDR1 and CDR2 sequences are LGHNA and YNFKEQ. This CDR3 is CASSQETVYGYTF. The CDR3 coding sequence is TGTGCCAGCAGCCAAGAGACGGTCTATGGCTACACCTTC.

This clonotype has a handful of counts. This chain connects TRBV4-3 to TRBJ1-2, with D possibly TRBD1 on 6 matching bases. The CDR3 is made up of 17 amino acids. With 0 bases removed from V and 4 bases from J, the gap between germline ends came to 18 bases. In germline, CDR1 is LGHNA, CDR2 YSLEER. The chain's CDR3 is CASSQEGSGRGFYGYTF. DNA for the CDR3: TGCGCCAGCAGCCAAGAGGGGAGTGGCAGGGGCTTCTATGGCTACACCTTC.